A single sample gave rise to the 28 T cell receptor beta chains below, sequenced in a study of blood T cell repertoires in COVID-19. Generated by immunoSEQ multiplex PCR, the TCRdb table keeps only in-frame clones and is missing some. The sample holds 100,000 to 130,000 clones; about four fifths are singletons and the top ten take roughly 4.3%. Material for sequencing was peripheral blood. The receptor set was obtained from a man in his 70s with acute or convalescent COVID-19.

The rearrangement uses TRBV6-5 and TRBJ1-2; D unresolved. The CDR3 runs 12 residues. Germline loops: CDR1 MNHEY, CDR2 SVGAGI. Trimming removed 5 bases at V and 2 bases at J, with 6 bases between. The CDR3 loop reads CASSTQNYGYTF. Here the CDR3 DNA reads TGTGCCAGCAGTACACAAAACTATGGCTACACCTTC.

The chain links TRBV5-1 to TRBJ2-7; TRBD1 aligns across 9 bases. Germline trimming cut 4 bases from V and 4 bases from J; bases unmatched to any gene: 6. Per germline, CDR1 SGHRS and CDR2 YFSETQ. The CDR3 consists of 14 residues. The CDR3 DNA reads as TGCGCCAGCAGCCAGCGACAGGGGGGGTACGAGCAGTACTTC. Protein product: CASSQRQGGYEQYF.

This CDR3 reads CASSLARDRGALARNTEAFF. The CDR3 DNA reads TGCGCCAGCAGCTTGGCCCGGGACAGGGGGGCCTTAGCTAGGAACACTGAAGCTTTCTTT. V gene TRBV5-1 combines with J gene TRBJ1-1; 11 bases align to TRBD1. V trimming: 0 bases; J trimming: 1 base; junction bases outside the gene matches: 14. Germline V gene data show CDR1 as SGHRS and CDR2 as YFSETQ. This CDR3 contains 20 residues.

This sequence joins TRBV6-5 and TRBJ2-5; D may be TRBD2 (6 bases). From germline, CDR1 is MNHEY and CDR2 SVGAGI. The CDR3 runs to 14 residues. Trimming removed 7 bases from V and 9 bases from J, with 21 bases in between. This CDR3 is CASIMLGGLGAQYF. The CDR3, as DNA: TGTGCCAGCATCATGCTCGGGGGATTGGGGGCCCAGTACTTC.

The genes are TRBV7-8 and TRBJ1-1, with unresolved D. The CDR3 sequence is 13 residues long. Germline V gene data show CDR1 as SGHVS and CDR2 as FQNEAQ. Trimming pared 4 bases from V and 5 bases from J, leaving 11 bases between. In nucleotides, the CDR3 is TGTGCCAGCAGCTCAACTTATCAAACTGAAGCTTTCTTT. Translated: CASSSTYQTEAFF.

The chain uses TRBV7-3 and TRBJ2-3, with D perhaps matching TRBD2 (7 bases). From germline, CDR1 is SGHTA and CDR2 FQGTGA. The CDR3 has 15 amino acids. Trimming left V 1 base short and J 6 bases short, with 14 bases between. The CDR3 here is CASSLSAGGLDTQYF. Here the CDR3 DNA reads TGTGCCAGCAGCTTAAGTGCCGGGGGGCTCGATACGCAGTATTTT.

This clone was detected only once. The V gene is TRBV25-1, the J gene TRBJ1-3; TRBD1 is a possible D gene (6 bases). The CDR3 loop spans 15 amino acids. Germline values: CDR1 MGHDK, CDR2 SYGVNS. V was cut by 1 base and J by 0 bases, with 7 bases left in between. CDR3 bases: TGTGCCAGCAGTGAATGGGACAACTCTGGAAACACCATATATTTT. This sequence encodes CASSEWDNSGNTIYF.

As for this clone: Relative to the germline gene, one junction end is altered; a read error may explain this. The chain is built from TRBV3-1 (or the pseudogene TRBV3-2) and TRBJ1-2; possible D gene TRBD1, 6 bases. CDR3 length: 14 amino acids. Germline CDR1 LGHDT, CDR2 YNNKEL (reference sequence). CDR3: CASSQTSGDYGCTF. DNA of the CDR3: TGTGCCAGCAGCCAAACTTCAGGGGACTATGGCTGCACCTTC.

V gene TRBV6-5 combines with J gene TRBJ2-7; 9 bases line up with TRBD1. Germline values: CDR1 MNHEY, CDR2 SVGAGI. V lost 5 bases, J lost 4 bases, and 9 bases stayed unmatched. CDR3 length: 15 amino acids. CDR3 bases: TGTGCCAGCAGTCGGACGCCGGGACAGGGATACGAGCAGTACTTC. It encodes CASSRTPGQGYEQYF.

This chain connects TRBV7-6 to TRBJ2-3; tentatively, D is TRBD2 (6 bases). Germline values: CDR1 SGHVS, CDR2 FNYEAQ. The CDR3 covers 16 residues. Deletions cut 1 base from V and 1 base from J, with 12 bases between. The chain's CDR3 is CASSLERGGGTDTQYF. In nucleotides, the CDR3 is TGTGCCAGCAGCTTAGAAAGGGGAGGCGGCACAGATACGCAGTATTTT.

The chain employs TRBV5-4 and TRBJ2-7; 10 nucleotides align to TRBD1. V trimming: 1 base; J trimming: 2 bases; junction bases outside the gene matches: 3. The CDR3 loop spans 15 amino acids. Per germline, CDR1 SGHNT and CDR2 YYREEE (reference sequence). The CDR3 loop reads CASSLKGQGPYEQYF. The DNA for the CDR3 is TGTGCCAGCAGCTTGAAGGGACAGGGGCCCTACGAGCAGTACTTC.

This chain links TRBV3-1 (or the pseudogene TRBV3-2) with TRBJ2-1; D is possibly TRBD2 (6 bases). Looked up from germline, CDR1 is LGHDT and CDR2 is YNNKEL (reference sequence). The CDR3 totals 14 residues. V lost 8 bases and J 3 bases, leaving 14 bases between the germline ends. The CDR3, as DNA: TGTGCCAGCCGCGGTCCGGGACTCTACAATGAGCAGTTCTTC. Translating it yields CASRGPGLYNEQFF.

J is TRBJ2-5 and V is TRBV11-2; D perhaps matches TRBD1 (5 bases). V was clipped by 1 base and J by 6 bases, with 12 bases between them. The CDR3 covers 14 residues. Germline-derived CDR1 and CDR2 are SGHAT and FQNNGV. CDR3 sequence (DNA): TGTGCCAGCAGCTTAGGAGTGGACACCAAGACCCAGTACTTC. Its protein is CASSLGVDTKTQYF. The full variable domain, rest sourced from reference TRBV11-2 and TRBJ2-5, is EAGVAQSPRYKIIEKRQSVAFWCNPISGHATLYWYQQILGQGPKLLIQFQNNGVVDDSQLPKDRFSAERLKGVDSTLKIQPAKLEDSAVYLCASSLGVDTKTQYFGPGTRLLVL.

The chain is built from TRBV2 and TRBJ2-7; 9 positions agree with TRBD1. CDR3 length: 14 residues. The trim removed 2 bases at V and 6 bases at J, leaving 5 bases unmatched. Germline CDR1 and CDR2: SNHLY and FYNNEI. CDR3 protein: CASSERDRDAEQYF. The CDR3 bases are TGTGCCAGCAGTGAAAGGGACAGGGACGCCGAGCAGTACTTC. The whole variable domain, remainder taken from reference TRBV2 and TRBJ2-7, is EPEVTQTPSHQVTQMGQEVILRCVPISNHLYFYWYRQILGQKVEFLVSFYNNEISEKSEIFDDQFSVERPDGSNFTLKIRSTKLEDSAMYFCASSERDRDAEQYFGPGTRLTVT.

The count of this clone is one. V gene TRBV9 combines with J gene TRBJ1-4, with D tentatively TRBD1 (5 bases). Germline CDR1 SGDLS, CDR2 YYNGEE. Trimming pared 3 bases from V and 8 bases from J, leaving 11 bases between. The CDR3 contains 13 residues. As DNA, the CDR3 is TGTGCCAGCAGCGCCTTGACAGAGGAAAAACTGTTTTTT. It encodes CASSALTEEKLFF.

V gene TRBV3-1 (or the pseudogene TRBV3-2) combines with J gene TRBJ2-1; 10 bases agree with TRBD2. The V segment lost 4 bases and the J segment 10 bases; nucleotides outside the gene matches: 4. This CDR3 spans 13 amino acids. Germline V gene lookup returns CDR1 LGHDT and CDR2 YNNKEL (reference sequence). CDR3 coding DNA: TGTGCCAGCAGCCCACCACTAGCGGGGGAGCAGTTCTTC. It yields the protein CASSPPLAGEQFF.

The chain recombines TRBV4-1 with TRBJ2-1; TRBD2 agrees at 8 bases. Germline V gives CDR1 MGHRA, CDR2 YSYEKL. The CDR3 extends over 13 amino acids. V shed 0 bases and J 14 bases; nucleotides not matched to a gene: 6. The CDR3 is CASSQDRGTREFF. Written as DNA, the CDR3 is TGCGCCAGCAGCCAAGACCGCGGGACTAGGGAGTTCTTC.

The chain employs TRBV7-2 and TRBJ1-1; D uncertain. The CDR3 length is 13 residues. Germline CDR1 reads SGHTA; CDR2 reads FQGNSA. The germline V and J ends were trimmed by 5 bases and 4 bases, with 11 bases remaining between them. DNA of the CDR3: TGTGCCAGCAGCCCTGACTTTGGCACTGAAGCTTTCTTT. Encoded protein: CASSPDFGTEAFF.

J is TRBJ1-5 and V is TRBV10-3; weak D call: TRBD1 (6 bases). Deletions cut 7 bases from V and 4 bases from J, with 11 bases between. The CDR3 totals 13 residues. Germline-derived CDR1 and CDR2 are ENHRY and SYGVKD. The CDR3 spells CAINVDSNQPQHF. CDR3 DNA: TGTGCCATCAACGTGGACAGTAATCAGCCCCAGCATTTT.

The rearrangement links TRBV5-1 to TRBJ2-1; 12 bases map to TRBD2. The germline gives CDR1 SGHRS, CDR2 YFSETQ. The trim removed 0 bases at V and 8 bases at J, leaving 3 bases unmatched. The CDR3 loop spans 15 amino acids. CDR3: CASSLGTSGVDEQFF. CDR3 nucleotides: TGCGCCAGCAGCTTGGGGACTAGCGGGGTTGATGAGCAGTTCTTC.

The chain couples TRBV29-1 to TRBJ2-7; 10 bases are shared with TRBD1. Germline V gives CDR1 SQVTM, CDR2 ANQGSEA. The V segment lost 1 base and the J segment 6 bases; nucleotides outside the gene matches: 18. This CDR3 region has 18 residues. CDR3 in amino acids: CSVEVLGCPGTGVCEQYF. CDR3 bases: TGCAGCGTTGAAGTCCTTGGATGTCCCGGGACAGGGGTTTGCGAGCAGTACTTC.

The genes are TRBV12-3 or TRBV12-4 and TRBJ1-5; D is unresolved. The CDR3 spans 13 residues. The V end was cut by 3 bases, the J end by 9 bases, with 12 bases between. CDR3 region: CASSFDLRGPQHF. The DNA of the CDR3 is TGTGCCAGCAGTTTTGACTTGAGAGGGCCCCAGCATTTT.

The rearrangement joins TRBV3-1 (or the pseudogene TRBV3-2) to TRBJ1-6, with 10 nucleotides matching TRBD1. Per the germline V gene, CDR1 is LGHDT and CDR2 is YNNKEL (reference sequence). J gave up 9 bases and V 4 bases, and 3 bases lay outside the gene matches. The CDR3 runs to 14 residues. CDR3 DNA: TGTGCCAGCAGCCCGGGACAGGGGAGTTCACCCCTCCACTTT. The encoded protein is CASSPGQGSSPLHF.

The V call is TRBV11-3, the J call TRBJ2-2; the D is unclear. The CDR3 covers 11 residues. Germline CDR1 is SGHNT and CDR2 is YENEEA. The ends were cut back, 4 bases at V and 8 bases at J, with 5 bases in the middle. The CDR3 protein is CASSSMGELFF. As DNA, the CDR3 is TGTGCCAGCAGCTCCATGGGGGAGCTGTTTTTT.

The J gene is TRBJ2-5, the V gene TRBV5-1; TRBD1 aligns across 11 bases. Germline lookup yields CDR1 SGHRS and CDR2 YFSETQ. The ends lost 4 bases at V and 5 bases at J; junction bases unmatched: 7. The CDR3 length is 15 residues. The CDR3 reads CASSGSGTGGETQYF. CDR3 nucleotide sequence: TGCGCCAGCAGCGGGTCCGGGACAGGGGGGGAGACCCAGTACTTC.

The chain recombines TRBV20-1 with TRBJ1-1; D unclear. V lost 5 bases, J lost 12 bases, and 13 bases lay in between. This CDR3 is 10 amino acids long. CDR1 and CDR2 (germline): DFQATT, SNEGSKA (reference sequence). CDR3 coding DNA: TGCAGTGCTTTTACCGGGTCGACTTTCTTT. It is translated as CSAFTGSTFF.

The chain has TRBV29-1 and TRBJ2-1, with D uncertain. The CDR3 has 13 amino acids. V lost 0 bases and J lost 9, with 12 bases in between. Germline lookup yields CDR1 SQVTM and CDR2 ANQGSEA. The CDR3 loop reads CSVEDGFSSEQFF. The CDR3 region has the DNA TGCAGCGTTGAAGACGGATTCTCTAGTGAGCAGTTCTTC.

This clone appeared a few times. The V call is TRBV27, the J call TRBJ1-5; maybe TRBD1 (6 bases). The V end lost 1 base, the J end lost 6 bases, and 10 bases lay between the germline ends. Germline loops: CDR1 MNHEY, CDR2 SMNVEV (reference sequence). CDR3 length: 14 amino acids. The CDR3 loop reads CASSLLGAGQPQHF. The CDR3 DNA reads TGTGCCAGCAGTTTATTGGGGGCGGGTCAGCCCCAGCATTTT.